This TCR beta chain was captured by sequencing in a study of cytomegalovirus exposure and HLA in healthy donors. Overall study findings and caveats: Investigators reported around 150 TCR beta chains as tied to cytomegalovirus. Presence/absence analyses assumed roughly uniform sequencing depth across donors, which may not hold.

The PCR made use of 60 Vbeta and 13 Jbeta primers. Per the authors' pipeline: Unique TCR beta chains numbered about 80 million in a later analysis, with 10 million to 14 million shared. Sequencing was performed with immunoSEQ multiplex PCR; in TCRdb, only in-frame clones are kept and a portion is missing. That table is the source of V, J and clone size, and D and trimming were worked out from the DNA. The sample records around 150,000 clones, more than 55% being singletons. Points on this clone: Its antigen remains unknown.

The specimen sequenced was PBMCs. The origin of this receptor is a woman aged 55 to 70 in good health and CMV-seronegative.

In DNA form, the CDR3 reads TGTGCCAGCAGCGGGGGACAGGGTGGAACCTACGAGCAGTACTTC. Translated, it gives CASSGGQGGTYEQYF. The chain is built from TRBV9 and TRBJ2-7, with 9 nucleotides matching TRBD1. Germline CDR1 reads SGDLS; CDR2 reads YYNGEE. V shed 3 bases and J 2 bases; nucleotides not matched to a gene: 6. The CDR3 has 15 amino acids.